The 29 T cell receptor beta chains presented below share a single source sample, sequenced in a study of immune cell composition in non-small cell lung cancer. Sequencing was performed with immunoSEQ multiplex PCR; in TCRdb, only in-frame clones are kept and a portion is missing. The sample records over 12,000 clones, roughly two thirds being singletons. The sequenced material came from lung tumor tissue. These receptors were taken from a human donor with non-small cell lung cancer.

The chain is built from TRBV2 and TRBJ1-1; 12 bases align to TRBD1. The CDR3 spans 15 residues. The V gene's germline CDR1 is SNHLY and CDR2 FYNNEI. The junction had 8 bases not matched to a gene; V was cut back by 7 bases and J by 5 bases. The CDR3 bases are TGTGCCAGCACCCGGGACAGGGGGCGGGAAACTGAAGCTTTCTTT. Encoded protein: CASTRDRGRETEAFF.

The chain links TRBV9 to TRBJ2-7; a weak D match, TRBD1 (5 bases). Trimming shortened V by 0 bases and J by 2 bases, and 9 bases separated the two germline ends. In germline, CDR1 is SGDLS, CDR2 YYNGEE. The CDR3 totals 14 residues. The CDR3 DNA reads as TGTGCCAGCAGCGTAGGGGGCGACCCCTACGAGCAGTACTTC. Translation gives CASSVGGDPYEQYF.

The chain has TRBV19 and TRBJ2-3; possible D gene TRBD2, 5 bases. CDR3 length: 12 amino acids. Looked up from germline, CDR1 is LNHDA and CDR2 is SQIVND (reference sequence). Trimming left V 2 bases short and J 6 bases short, with 6 bases between. This chain's CDR3 is CASSIRRDTQYF. CDR3 coding DNA: TGTGCCAGTAGTATACGGAGGGATACGCAGTATTTT.

This clone was recorded a few times. The chain uses TRBV5-4 and TRBJ1-6; D is possibly TRBD1 (6 bases). The CDR3 has 13 residues. Germline V gene data show CDR1 as SGHNT and CDR2 as YYREEE (reference sequence). V lost 0 bases to trimming and J lost 8 bases, with 6 bases between them. The CDR3 DNA reads as TGTGCCAGCAGCTTGGGACAGGATTCACCCCTCCACTTT. Protein product: CASSLGQDSPLHF.

Concerning this clone itself: The identical CDR3 is also encoded by other nucleotide sequences in the sample. V and J are TRBV5-1 and TRBJ2-7; 10 positions agree with TRBD1. V was clipped by 2 bases and J by 4 bases; unmatched bases: 3. The CDR3 loop spans 14 amino acids. Per germline, CDR1 SGHRS and CDR2 YFSETQ. The CDR3 loop is CASSFGTGAYEQYF. As DNA, the CDR3 is TGCGCCAGCAGCTTTGGGACAGGGGCTTACGAGCAGTACTTC.

V gene TRBV25-1 combines with J gene TRBJ1-2; 8 nucleotides match TRBD1. CDR1 and CDR2 (germline): MGHDK, SYGVNS. CDR3 length: 16 amino acids. The V and J ends lost 6 bases and 3 bases, in that order; junction bases with no gene match: 12. The CDR3 DNA is TGTGCCAGCAGCCAACCCGGGACAGGCGCGGACTATGGCTACACCTTC. Encoded protein: CASSQPGTGADYGYTF.

This chain joins TRBV28 and TRBJ2-3; perhaps TRBD1 as D (6 bases). V dropped 6 bases and J dropped 2 bases, with 12 bases sitting between them. The length of the CDR3 is 14 residues. Per the germline V gene, CDR1 is MDHEN and CDR2 is SYDVKM. This chain's CDR3 is CASSPTGSTDTQYF. DNA for the CDR3: TGTGCCAGCAGCCCGACAGGATCCACAGATACGCAGTATTTT.

This clone came up a few times. The rearrangement uses TRBV6-1 and TRBJ1-3, with no clear D. This CDR3 is built from 12 residues. The V end was cut by 2 bases, the J end by 8 bases, with 7 bases between. The germline V gene has CDR1 MNHNS and CDR2 SASEGT. In DNA, the CDR3 is TGTGCCAGCAGTGAAATACTCGACACCATATATTTT. Translated: CASSEILDTIYF.

The chain carries TRBV5-1 and TRBJ2-2; maybe TRBD1 (5 bases). This CDR3 spans 15 amino acids. Looked up from germline, CDR1 is SGHRS and CDR2 is YFSETQ. V shed 2 bases and J shed 4 bases, with 12 bases lying between them. The CDR3, as DNA: TGCGCCAGCAGCTTTGGCAGGGCGTTCACCGGGGAGCTGTTTTTT. Translated: CASSFGRAFTGELFF.

There are a few counts of this clone. The V gene is TRBV5-1, the J gene TRBJ1-1; 10 bases map to TRBD1. The CDR3 is 16 amino acids. V trimming: 4 bases; J trimming: 0 bases; junction bases outside the gene matches: 6. From germline, CDR1 is SGHRS and CDR2 YFSETQ. The CDR3 nucleotides read TGCGCCAGCAGCGCTCGGACAGGGGGAATGAACACTGAAGCTTTCTTT. Translation gives CASSARTGGMNTEAFF.

This chain joins TRBV11-2 and TRBJ1-6; 10 nucleotides match TRBD1. Trimming at V came to 5 bases and at J to 4 bases, leaving 5 bases not matched to a gene. This CDR3 is built from 16 residues. CDR1 is SGHAT and CDR2 is FQNNGV in the germline V gene. For the CDR3, the DNA is TGTGCCAGCAGCCCGCGACAGGGGGCATATAATTCACCCCTCCACTTT. It translates to CASSPRQGAYNSPLHF.

This clone was picked up a small number of times. This chain connects TRBV4-2 to TRBJ1-2, with D unclear. Germline-derived CDR1 and CDR2 are LGHNA and YNFKEQ. CDR3 size: 13 residues. V lost 1 base and J lost 4, with 7 bases in between. CDR3 sequence reads: CASSQVVSYGYTF. CDR3 coding DNA: TGTGCCAGCAGCCAAGTAGTGAGCTATGGCTACACCTTC.

The V call is TRBV7-9, the J call TRBJ1-1; 7 positions agree with TRBD1. The CDR3 has 16 residues. CDR1 SEHNR and CDR2 FQNEAQ come from the germline V gene (reference sequence). Unmatched junction bases numbered 15, after V lost 6 bases and J lost 5 bases. CDR3 sequence: CASSPKSGTEGTEAFF. Here the CDR3 DNA reads TGTGCCAGCAGTCCAAAATCCGGGACAGAGGGGACTGAAGCTTTCTTT.

The CDR3 region is CASSEGASANYGYTF. CDR3 DNA: TGTGCCAGCAGTGAAGGTGCCTCAGCTAACTATGGCTACACCTTC. The chain uses TRBV6-1 and TRBJ1-2; D unclear. Per the germline V gene, CDR1 is MNHNS and CDR2 is SASEGT. The CDR3 totals 15 residues. V lost 1 base, J lost 0 bases, and 9 bases lay in between.

The chain is built from TRBV7-9 and TRBJ1-6; D is undetermined. The V gene lost 5 bases and the J gene lost 0 bases, with 8 bases spanning the gap. CDR1 and CDR2 from the germline V gene are SEHNR and FQNEAQ (reference sequence). The CDR3 contains 15 residues. CDR3 DNA sequence: TGTGCCAGCAGCCGAGGGAGCTCCTATAATTCACCCCTCCACTTT. Amino acid sequence: CASSRGSSYNSPLHF.

The chain has TRBV5-1 and TRBJ2-5; 9 nucleotides agree with TRBD1. The V gene's germline CDR1 is SGHRS and CDR2 YFSETQ. V gave up 4 bases and J gave up 5 bases; unmatched junction bases: 6. The CDR3 is 14 amino acids. CDR3 DNA sequence: TGCGCCAGCAGCGACGGACAGGGGTGGGAGACCCAGTACTTC. Amino acids: CASSDGQGWETQYF.

The chain employs TRBV27 and TRBJ2-7; 9 nucleotides align to TRBD2. The germline V gene has CDR1 MNHEY and CDR2 SMNVEV (reference sequence). This CDR3 has 14 amino acids. V was pared by 9 bases and J by 6 bases, with 12 bases of the junction left unmatched. CDR3: CASRPLQAGGEQYF. The CDR3 coding sequence is TGTGCCAGTAGGCCTCTTCAAGCGGGGGGCGAGCAGTACTTC.

This clone has just a few counts. V usage is TRBV2 and J usage is TRBJ1-4; D perhaps matches TRBD1 (6 bases). With 8 bases removed from V and 3 bases from J, the gap between germline ends came to 13 bases. CDR3 length: 14 residues. Germline loops: CDR1 SNHLY, CDR2 FYNNEI. This chain's CDR3 is CASRLQGSNEKLFF. CDR3 in DNA: TGTGCCAGCCGATTACAGGGTTCTAATGAAAAACTGTTTTTT.

The chain uses TRBV2 and TRBJ1-5; 10 positions agree with TRBD1. The length of the CDR3 is 13 residues. Looked up from germline, CDR1 is SNHLY and CDR2 is FYNNEI. The CDR3 coding sequence is TGTGCAGGGACAGGGGATAGCAATCAGCCCCAGCATTTT. This sequence encodes CAGTGDSNQPQHF.

V is TRBV5-4 and J is TRBJ2-1, with a weak D call TRBD2 (7 bases). The CDR3 is 18 residues long. Germline values: CDR1 SGHNT, CDR2 YYREEE (reference sequence). V lost 2 bases and J 0 bases, leaving 18 bases between the germline ends. The CDR3 sequence is CASSLSGGLSSSYNEQFF. CDR3 coding DNA: TGTGCCAGCAGCTTATCGGGGGGCCTTTCGAGCTCCTACAATGAGCAGTTCTTC.

The rearrangement uses TRBV18 and TRBJ1-1; no clear D gene. CDR3 length equals 16 residues. V was shortened by 2 bases and J by 1 base, with 14 bases between the two germline ends. In germline, CDR1 is KGHSH, CDR2 LQKENI. In DNA form, the CDR3 reads TGTGCCAGCTCACCAATAGCAGCAGTGGGGAACACTGAAGCTTTCTTT. This translates into CASSPIAAVGNTEAFF.

A few counts support this clone. The chain recombines TRBV15 with TRBJ1-2, with TRBD1 identical over 9 bases. This CDR3 region has 14 residues. Losses at the gene ends were 3 bases for V and 8 bases for J; bases not matched to a gene: 7. The germline CDR1 and CDR2 sequences are LNHNV and YYDKDF (reference sequence). Here the CDR3 reads CATSRGGQGLGYTF. The CDR3 nucleotides read TGTGCCACCAGCAGGGGGGGACAGGGCCTAGGCTACACCTTC.

This clone has only one observation. This chain uses TRBV11-2 with TRBJ2-7; D remains ambiguous. The CDR3 extends over 13 amino acids. CDR1 and CDR2 (germline): SGHAT, FQNNGV. Trimming stripped 0 bases from V and 2 bases from J, with 5 bases between. The CDR3 DNA reads TGTGCCAGCAGCTTAGACAGGACCTACGAGCAGTACTTC. This codes for CASSLDRTYEQYF.

CDR3 in amino acids: CASSSRLGGSTDTQYF. For the CDR3, the DNA is TGTGCCAGCAGCTCCCGTTTGGGGGGTAGCACAGATACGCAGTATTTT. The V and J genes are TRBV5-4 and TRBJ2-3; D perhaps matches TRBD2 (6 bases). Trimming cost V 3 bases and J 0 bases, with 14 bases left between them. CDR1 SGHNT and CDR2 YYREEE come from the germline V gene (reference sequence). The CDR3 has 16 amino acids.

The rearrangement joins TRBV28 to TRBJ2-7; 7 nucleotides line up with TRBD1. This CDR3 is built from 16 residues. Germline values: CDR1 MDHEN, CDR2 SYDVKM. V lost 2 bases to trimming and J lost 5 bases; unmatched junction nucleotides: 12. The CDR3 protein is CASSLTVGRGSHEQYF. CDR3 DNA: TGTGCCAGCAGTTTAACGGTGGGCAGGGGGAGCCACGAGCAGTACTTC.

This CDR3 reads CASSTTRQGMGEQYF. As DNA, the CDR3 is TGTGCCAGTAGTACGACTCGACAGGGTATGGGCGAGCAGTACTTC. The chain links TRBV19 to TRBJ2-7; TRBD1 matches at 7 bases. Looked up from germline, CDR1 is LNHDA and CDR2 is SQIVND (reference sequence). V lost 4 bases, J lost 6 bases, and 12 bases stayed unmatched. CDR3 length: 15 amino acids.

This chain's CDR3 is CASSIVGGGGYEQYF. The CDR3 coding sequence is TGTGCCAGTAGTATAGTCGGCGGGGGGGGCTACGAGCAGTACTTC. This rearrangement joins TRBV19 to TRBJ2-7, with TRBD2 matching 9 bases. Trimming took 1 base from V and 3 from J; bases not matched to a gene: 4. The germline V gene has CDR1 LNHDA and CDR2 SQIVND (reference sequence). The CDR3 has 15 residues.

The genes are TRBV6-5 and TRBJ2-5; D remains unclear. The germline V gene encodes CDR1 MNHEY and CDR2 SVGAGI. Deletions cut 5 bases from V and 3 bases from J, with 10 bases between. The CDR3 length is 13 residues. Here the CDR3 DNA reads TGTGCCAGCAGTCATATAGAGAAAGAGACCCAGTACTTC. This encodes CASSHIEKETQYF.

The gene calls are TRBV9 and TRBJ2-7, with 8 bases lining up with TRBD2. V lost 0 bases and J lost 6; bases outside the gene matches: 5. The CDR3 is made up of 14 amino acids. Germline CDR1 and CDR2: SGDLS and YYNGEE. CDR3 loop: CASSVAGGSGEQYF. The CDR3 DNA is TGTGCCAGCAGCGTAGCGGGGGGGTCCGGCGAGCAGTACTTC.